The present entry profiles one TCR beta chain with its context. From the 5' RACE reads, TCRdb called clonotypes with MiXCR, one entry per CDR3 protein. This sample has 60,000 to 75,000 distinct CDR3 sequences; 15% to 20% occur once, and the top ten carry about 4.7%. The data stem from a study of T cells of healthy individuals. The V gene lost 4 bases and the J gene lost 0 bases, with 9 bases spanning the gap. The germline V gene has CDR1 SGHTA and CDR2 FQGTGA. The CDR3 totals 14 residues. The origin of this receptor is a human donor in good health. The chain links TRBV7-3 to TRBJ1-1; possibly TRBD1 for D (5 bases). The CDR3 coding sequence is TGTGCCAGCAGCTCGGGGGGAATGAACACTGAAGCTTTCTTT. Translation: CASSSGGMNTEAFF.